Each of the 7 T cell receptor beta chains below was sequenced from the same sample in a study of CD8 T cells in Susac syndrome. The RNA input was about 0.5 to 1 ug, and it was reverse transcribed with random hexamers. TCRdb reanalysed the immunoSEQ multiplex PCR reads using MiXCR and keeps one entry per CDR3 protein. Among about 200,000 distinct CDR3 sequences listed, roughly 92% were seen once. Sequenced sample: CD4+ T cells from PBMCs. Source of these receptors: a human donor in good health.

V usage is TRBV5-8 and J usage is TRBJ1-6; no definite D call. V lost 4 bases and J 7 bases, leaving 9 bases between the germline ends. The CDR3 sequence is 13 residues long. Per the germline V gene, CDR1 is SGHTS and CDR2 is YDEGEE. As DNA, the CDR3 is TGTGCCAGCAGCCTTCTGCGGAATTCACCCCTCCACTTT. It specifies CASSLLRNSPLHF. Full variable domain (missing parts from reference TRBV5-8 and TRBJ1-6): EAGVTQSPTHLIKTRGQQATLRCSPISGHTSVYWYQQALGLGLQFLLWYDEGEERNRGNFPPRFSGRQFPNYSSELNVNALELEDSALYLCASSLLRNSPLHFGNGTRLTVT.

The chain has TRBV5-1 and TRBJ1-2, with 9 bases aligning to TRBD1. The CDR3 consists of 15 residues. Looked up from germline, CDR1 is SGHRS and CDR2 is YFSETQ. The J segment lost 8 bases and the V segment lost 2 bases, leaving 10 bases of the junction unmatched. The CDR3 nucleotides are TGCGCCAGCAGCTTACCGGGACAGGGAGGGGAAGGCTACACCTTC. Translation gives CASSLPGQGGEGYTF.

This clonotype was counted once. The rearrangement joins TRBV5-1 to TRBJ2-5; D gene unclear. This CDR3 has 16 amino acids. In germline, CDR1 is SGHRS, CDR2 YFSETQ. The ends were cut back, 0 bases at V and 1 base at J, with 13 bases in the middle. The CDR3 protein is CASSLATLGSQETQYF. In nucleotides, the CDR3 is TGCGCCAGCAGCTTGGCCACATTAGGGTCCCAAGAGACCCAGTACTTC.

The genes are TRBV12-3 or TRBV12-4 and TRBJ2-6, with D perhaps TRBD1 (5 bases). With 9 bases removed from V and 3 bases from J, the gap between germline ends came to 12 bases. The CDR3 length is 14 residues. The CDR3 DNA reads TGTGCCAGTGGAAGGACAAATGGGGCCAACGTCCTGACTTTC. Translation gives CASGRTNGANVLTF.

The chain combines TRBV6-5 with TRBJ2-1; maybe TRBD1 (6 bases). The V gene's germline CDR1 is MNHEY and CDR2 SVGAGI. Trimming stripped 0 bases from V and 9 bases from J, with 18 bases between. The CDR3 extends over 16 amino acids. CDR3 nucleotides: TGTGCCAGCAGTTACTCGAGAGGGGGATTGGGGGTTGAGCAGTTCTTC. This sequence encodes CASSYSRGGLGVEQFF.

The chain combines TRBV18 with TRBJ1-5; 7 nucleotides match TRBD1. The V and J ends lost 3 bases and 7 bases, in that order; junction bases with no gene match: 9. CDR1 KGHSH and CDR2 LQKENI come from the germline V gene. The CDR3 contains 15 residues. The DNA for the CDR3 is TGTGCCAGCTCACCGGGGGACAGTCATAACCAGCCCCAGCATTTT. Its translation: CASSPGDSHNQPQHF.

J is TRBJ1-1 and V is TRBV5-1; D is unresolved. CDR3 length equals 16 residues. Germline loops: CDR1 SGHRS, CDR2 YFSETQ. V shed 0 bases and J shed 4 bases, with 16 bases lying between them. The CDR3 DNA is TGCGCCAGCAGCTTGGAAGGGAAGGGTCGGACCACTGAAGCTTTCTTT. Protein product: CASSLEGKGRTTEAFF.